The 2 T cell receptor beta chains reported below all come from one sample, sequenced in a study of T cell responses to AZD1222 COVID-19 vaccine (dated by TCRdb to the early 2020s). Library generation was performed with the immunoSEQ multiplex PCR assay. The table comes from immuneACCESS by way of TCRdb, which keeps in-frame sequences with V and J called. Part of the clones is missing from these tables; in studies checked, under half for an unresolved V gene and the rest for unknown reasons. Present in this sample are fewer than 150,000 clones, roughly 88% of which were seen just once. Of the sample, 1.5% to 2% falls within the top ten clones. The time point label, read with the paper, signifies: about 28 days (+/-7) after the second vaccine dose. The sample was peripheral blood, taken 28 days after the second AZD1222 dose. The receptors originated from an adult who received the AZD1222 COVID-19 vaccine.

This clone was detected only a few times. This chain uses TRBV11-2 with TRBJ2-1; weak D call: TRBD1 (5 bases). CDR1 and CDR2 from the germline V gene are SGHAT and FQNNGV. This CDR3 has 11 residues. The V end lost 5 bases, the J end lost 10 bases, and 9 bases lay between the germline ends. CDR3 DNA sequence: TGTGCCAGCAGCCCCAGGACAGAGCAGTTCTTC. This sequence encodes CASSPRTEQFF.

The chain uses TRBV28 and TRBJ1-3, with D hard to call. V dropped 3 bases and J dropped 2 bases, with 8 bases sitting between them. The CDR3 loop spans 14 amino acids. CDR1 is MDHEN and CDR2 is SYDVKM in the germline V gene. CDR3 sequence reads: CASSFGHPGNTIYF. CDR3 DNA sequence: TGTGCCAGCAGTTTCGGTCACCCTGGAAACACCATATATTTT.